These 26 T cell receptor beta chains originate from one sample sequenced in a study of metastatic and nonmetastatic thyroid tumors. TCRdb re-analyzed the PCR reads through MiXCR. The sample has roughly 38,000 clones, around 10% seen once; the top ten hold about 9%. Until they underwent thyroid surgery, no patient had received any treatment. Sequencing input: blood. These receptor sequences come from a male donor with papillary thyroid cancer or a benign thyroid nodule (not recorded which). Some clones in this sample may be carry-over from other donors' samples.

The chain links TRBV20-1 to TRBJ2-5; 11 bases align to TRBD2. V dropped 2 bases and J dropped 4; count of bases not matched to a gene: 24. Germline CDR1 DFQATT, CDR2 SNEGSKA (reference sequence). The CDR3 consists of 21 residues. In DNA form, the CDR3 reads TGCAGTGCTAGACCCCTAGGGGAGCTAGCGGGAGGCCCGTTGTCTCTAGAGACCCAGTACTTC. Translating gives CSARPLGELAGGPLSLETQYF.

This clone was detected many times. V usage is TRBV29-1 and J usage is TRBJ2-7, with 7 bases that match TRBD2. This CDR3 region has 12 residues. Per the germline V gene, CDR1 is SQVTM and CDR2 is ANQGSEA. Trimming removed 5 bases from V and 3 bases from J; junction bases left unmatched: 4. The CDR3 spells CSVRGGSYEQYF. The CDR3 DNA follows: TGCAGCGTTCGCGGCGGGAGCTACGAGCAGTACTTC.

This clone was counted ten times or more. V is TRBV27 and J is TRBJ2-3; a weak D match, TRBD2 (5 bases). CDR3 length: 15 residues. Germline CDR1 and CDR2: MNHEY and SMNVEV (reference sequence). V lost 6 bases to trimming and J lost 4 bases, with 17 bases between them. The CDR3 region is CASRPGESPPDTQYF. The CDR3, as DNA: TGTGCCAGCAGACCCGGGGAGAGTCCCCCAGATACGCAGTATTTT.

A note on this clone: Given a much more abundant clone one base away, this may be a read error. Other DNA sequences in the same sample also yield this CDR3. This chain connects TRBV14 to TRBJ2-1; 8 nucleotides line up with TRBD2. The CDR3 has 17 amino acids. CDR1 is SGHDN and CDR2 is FVKESK in the germline V gene. Losses at the gene ends were 4 bases for V and 5 bases for J; bases not matched to a gene: 13. DNA of the CDR3: TGTGCCAGCAGCCTCGCGCCCGGGACTAGTGGTCACAATGAGCAGTTCTTC. Translating it yields CASSLAPGTSGHNEQFF.

This clone has ten or more counts. The chain joins TRBV14 to TRBJ2-7; TRBD1 agrees at 11 bases. Looked up from germline, CDR1 is SGHDN and CDR2 is FVKESK. V trimming: 4 bases; J trimming: 3 bases; junction bases outside the gene matches: 8. The CDR3 sequence is 16 residues long. CDR3 coding DNA: TGTGCCAGCAGCCGCCTAAAGGGACAGGGGGACTACGAGCAGTACTTC. This codes for CASSRLKGQGDYEQYF.

This clone has ten or more counts. V usage is TRBV20-1 and J usage is TRBJ1-6; D is possibly TRBD1 (5 bases). From germline, CDR1 is DFQATT and CDR2 SNEGSKA (reference sequence). The CDR3 consists of 13 residues. Trimming removed 5 bases at V and 13 bases at J, with 18 bases between. This CDR3 is CSAHPHRDLPLHF. The CDR3 DNA follows: TGCAGTGCTCACCCCCACCGGGACCTTCCCCTCCACTTT.

Concerning this clone: A much larger clone lies a single base off, so this may be a read error. V usage is TRBV18 and J usage is TRBJ1-4, with 8 bases identical to TRBD1. The ends lost 0 bases at V and 12 bases at J; junction bases unmatched: 9. CDR1 is KGHSH and CDR2 is LQKENI in the germline V gene. This CDR3 contains 15 residues. In DNA, the CDR3 is TGTGCCAGCTCACCACCGGACAGGGCGGGGGAAGAACTGTTTTTT. Protein product: CASSPPDRAGEELFF.

This clone was seen ten or more times. The gene calls are TRBV6-1 and TRBJ1-1; D is undetermined. The V gene lost 5 bases and the J gene lost 0 bases, with 7 bases spanning the gap. CDR1 and CDR2 (germline): MNHNS, SASEGT. The CDR3 has 13 amino acids. CDR3 residues: CASSFRVNTEAFF. The CDR3 DNA reads TGTGCCAGCAGTTTCCGGGTGAACACTGAAGCTTTCTTT.

The rearrangement joins TRBV11-1 to TRBJ1-5, with 9 bases that match TRBD1. Germline-derived CDR1 and CDR2 are SGHAT and FQDESV (reference sequence). The V gene end was trimmed by 5 bases and the J gene end by 7 bases; junction bases not matched to a gene: 12. The CDR3 runs to 16 residues. The CDR3, as DNA: TGTGCCAGCAGCCCTTCCGGGACAGGGAAACGACAGCCCCAGCATTTT. It translates to CASSPSGTGKRQPQHF.

This clone was picked up many times. This CDR3 is CASSDKGLYTDTQYF. CDR3 DNA: TGTGCCAGCAGTGACAAGGGTTTGTACACAGATACGCAGTATTTT. The chain employs TRBV6-4 and TRBJ2-3; D gene ambiguous. CDR1 and CDR2 (germline): MRHNA, SNTAGT. V was cut by 2 bases and J by 2 bases, with 11 bases left in between. The CDR3 covers 15 residues.

This clone was counted at least ten times. The V gene is TRBV10-1, the J gene TRBJ2-7; no clear D gene. V gave up 1 base and J gave up 6 bases, with 10 bases separating them. Germline lookup yields CDR1 WNHNN and CDR2 SYGVQD (reference sequence). CDR3 length: 13 amino acids. The CDR3 protein is CASSEYERSEQYF. The CDR3 DNA reads TGCGCCAGCAGTGAGTATGAACGGTCCGAGCAGTACTTC.

In its sample, this clone is medium-sized (0.01 to 0.1%). This sequence joins TRBV6-4 and TRBJ2-6; 11 bases map to TRBD1. This CDR3 region has 15 residues. V shed 8 bases and J 0 bases; nucleotides not matched to a gene: 0. Per germline, CDR1 MRHNA and CDR2 SNTAGT. Written as DNA, the CDR3 is TGTGCCAGCGGGACAGGGGGCTCTGGGGCCAACGTCCTGACTTTC. This encodes CASGTGGSGANVLTF.

In its sample, this clone was seen many times. This chain uses TRBV7-2 with TRBJ2-3, with TRBD2 matching 9 bases. The CDR3 extends over 14 amino acids. Germline CDR1 reads SGHTA; CDR2 reads FQGNSA. J gave up 5 bases and V 8 bases, and 8 bases lay outside the gene matches. CDR3 DNA sequence: TGTGCCAGCCGTAGCGGGAGCGTGGTAGATACGCAGTATTTT. Protein sequence: CASRSGSVVDTQYF.

The chain recombines TRBV12-3 or TRBV12-4 with TRBJ1-2; D is perhaps TRBD1 (5 bases). CDR3 length equals 13 residues. V lost 3 bases and J lost 7, with 12 bases in between. Written as DNA, the CDR3 is TGTGCCAGCAGTTTTCGGGGCCCAACTGGCTACACCTTC. Its protein is CASSFRGPTGYTF.

In the case of this clone: This could be a read error, since a much larger clone is one nucleotide away. CDR3 sequence: CASSQGAVLTFYEQYF. CDR3 coding DNA: TGTGCCAGCAGCCAAGGGGCAGTCCTTACCTTTTACGAGCAGTACTTC. This chain uses TRBV14 with TRBJ2-7; D unresolved. The CDR3 has 16 residues. V shed 1 base and J shed 4 bases, with 17 bases lying between them. Looked up from germline, CDR1 is SGHDN and CDR2 is FVKESK.

On this clone: A much larger clone lies a single base off, so this may be a read error. Within the sample, other DNA sequences also encode this same CDR3. V gene TRBV5-1 combines with J gene TRBJ2-4; 7 bases map to TRBD1. CDR1 is SGHRS and CDR2 is YFSETQ in the germline V gene. The CDR3 consists of 14 residues. The CDR3 region is CASSAQGTKNIQYF. The CDR3 coding sequence is TGTGCCAGCAGCGCACAGGGGACCAAAAACATTCAGTACTTC. Based on the CDR3 plus reference TRBV5-1 and TRBJ2-4, the full variable domain is KAGVTQTPRYLIKTRGQQVTLSCSPISGHRSVSWYQQTPGQGLQFLFEYFSETQRNKGNFPGRFSGRQFSNSRSEMNVSTLELGDSALYLCASSAQGTKNIQYFGAGTRLSVL.

This clone qualifies as medium-sized. The genes are TRBV28 and TRBJ1-2; D unclear. Germline V gene sequence: CDR1 MDHEN, CDR2 SYDVKM. V shed 5 bases and J shed 8 bases, with 18 bases lying between them. This CDR3 has 14 amino acids. As DNA, the CDR3 is TGTGCCAGCAGTCCGGACGAAGGGTCTGACGGCTACACCTTC. Its protein product is CASSPDEGSDGYTF.

A note on this clone: A clone one base away is much larger, so this may be a read error. The chain is built from TRBV9 and TRBJ2-5; 7 bases map to TRBD2. The CDR3 covers 13 residues. Germline V gives CDR1 SGDLS, CDR2 YYNGEE. The CDR3 coding sequence is TGTGCCAGCAGCGTAGATGGGGGGGAGACCCGGTACTTC. This codes for CASSVDGGETRYF.

This clone came up a few times. A clone one base away is much larger, so this may be a read error. The CDR3 DNA reads as TGTGCCACCAGCAGAGAGACAACGAACACTGGAGCTTTCTTT. This translates into CATSRETTNTGAFF. V and J are TRBV15 and TRBJ1-1; D is uncertain. The CDR3 is made up of 14 amino acids. Germline V gives CDR1 LNHNV, CDR2 YYDKDF (reference sequence).

The chain recombines TRBV30 with TRBJ1-5; 7 nucleotides agree with TRBD1. Germline loops: CDR1 GTSNPN, CDR2 SVGIG (reference sequence). This CDR3 has 16 amino acids. The V segment lost 0 bases and the J segment 6 bases; nucleotides outside the gene matches: 11. DNA for the CDR3: TGTGCCTGGAGTGTTGGGACAGTGCTTTCTTTTCAGCCCCAGCATTTT. Its protein product is CAWSVGTVLSFQPQHF.

The gene calls are TRBV11-2 and TRBJ2-1, with D maybe TRBD1 (6 bases). The V gene's germline CDR1 is SGHAT and CDR2 FQNNGV. V lost 4 bases and J 8 bases, leaving 18 bases between the germline ends. This CDR3 contains 15 residues. The CDR3 DNA follows: TGTGCCAGCAGCTCTGGGGACACGAAGTTGTATGAGCAGTTCTTC. It encodes CASSSGDTKLYEQFF.

This clone was seen repeatedly, ten times or more. The chain uses TRBV10-2 and TRBJ2-7; D possibly corresponds to TRBD1 (5 bases). Germline V CDR1 and CDR2: WSHSY, SAAADI. The V end was cut by 10 bases, the J end by 3 bases, with 10 bases between. This CDR3 has 11 residues. The chain's CDR3 is CATTGSYEQYF. Written as DNA, the CDR3 is TGCGCCACCACAGGAAGCTACGAGCAGTACTTC.

This clone was seen at least ten times. The same CDR3 is also encoded by other DNA sequences in this sample. The chain recombines TRBV19 with TRBJ2-5; no definite D call. Trimming left V 1 base short and J 4 bases short, with 7 bases between. Germline V gene data show CDR1 as LNHDA and CDR2 as SQIVND (reference sequence). CDR3 length: 13 amino acids. The CDR3 nucleotides read TGTGCCAGTAGTATAGGCGGCCGAGAGACCCAGTACTTC. Protein: CASSIGGRETQYF.

This clone was counted once. This could be a read error, since a much larger clone is one nucleotide away. At the DNA level, this CDR3 is encoded by other sequences in the same sample as well. The chain carries TRBV18 and TRBJ1-1; D ambiguous. This CDR3 has 14 residues. Germline-derived CDR1 and CDR2 are KGHSH and LQKENI. V gave up 4 bases and J gave up 4 bases, with 13 bases separating them. The CDR3 region has the DNA TGTGCCAGCTCACTGGACCCACTGAGCACTGAAGCTTTCTTT. It is translated as CASSLDPLSTEAFF.

By sample fraction, this clone is medium-sized. The J gene is TRBJ2-7, the V gene TRBV6-1; TRBD1 agrees at 9 bases. The CDR3 length is 14 residues. In germline, CDR1 is MNHNS, CDR2 SASEGT. V lost 8 bases, J lost 5 bases, and 10 bases stayed unmatched. CDR3 sequence: CASWQGQGRHEQYF. CDR3 sequence (DNA): TGTGCCAGCTGGCAAGGACAGGGGAGACACGAGCAGTACTTC.

In this sample, this clone turned up many times. The rearrangement uses TRBV20-1 and TRBJ2-3, with a weak D call TRBD1 (5 bases). This CDR3 spans 16 amino acids. CDR1 is DFQATT and CDR2 is SNEGSKA in the germline V gene (reference sequence). Trimming removed 4 bases from V and 2 bases from J, with 19 bases in between. The CDR3 DNA reads as TGCAGTGCTACCTCCGGCCTCCCTGGGGCCACAGATACGCAGTATTTT. As protein: CSATSGLPGATDTQYF.